This TCR beta chain stems from a study of blood T cell repertoires in COVID-19. At the level of the study: COVID-19 samples from acute and convalescent phases originated in the United States, Italy and Spain. T cells, B-cell-depleted T cells, or PBMCs provided the cDNA or gDNA that served as material.

Authors' data handling: Scientists estimated how many nucleated cells there were by amplifying reference gene primers. The protocol was immunoSEQ multiplex PCR, while the TCRdb copy is restricted to in-frame clones and leaves out a portion. D and trimming come from the DNA, and the V and J calls and clone size come from that table. The sample has some 170,000 clones; about three quarters are singletons. Trimming removed 5 bases from V and 4 bases from J; junction bases left unmatched: 6. This CDR3 is built from 14 residues. Germline assignment: CDR1 SEHNR and CDR2 FQNEAQ (reference sequence). This clone was seen only a few times.

The chain uses TRBV7-9 and TRBJ1-2; TRBD1 matches at 8 bases. Specimen: peripheral blood. This TCR was recovered from a woman between 50 and 59 years old with active or convalescent COVID-19. CDR3 DNA: TGTGCCAGCAGCGGGGGACAGGAGTTCTATGGCTACACCTTC. Translation gives CASSGGQEFYGYTF.